Described below is a single T cell receptor (beta chain) sequence and its context. Its antigen remains unknown. Trimming took off 0 bases at V and 3 bases at J, with 11 bases between the two ends. The length of the CDR3 is 15 residues. Germline values: CDR1 SGHAT, CDR2 FQNNGV. The table came from immunoSEQ multiplex PCR; TCRdb's copy has only in-frame clones and leaves some out. The sample consists of 100,000 or so clones, approximately 90% of them appearing once. This sample stems from a study of OX40 agonist ivuxolimab in advanced cancers. Overall study context: Participants could have had prior anti-PD-1, anti-PD-L1 or anti-CTLA-4 therapy, and approximately 37% had some. Study observations and caveats: Individuals who were partial responders at 0.1-3.0 mg/kg had clonal expansion that ranked among the lowest. The work left the antigen specificity of expanded peripheral T cells undetermined. On average, a greater number of expanded clones characterised CD8+ T cells relative to CD4+.

V and J are TRBV11-2 and TRBJ1-1; TRBD1 is a possible D gene (6 bases). The TCR originated in an adult with an advanced solid tumor such as melanoma, head and neck, liver or kidney cancer. This specimen was CD4+ or CD8+ T cells sorted from blood, taken in a trial of the OX40 agonist ivuxolimab. As DNA, the CDR3 is TGTGCCAGCAGCTTAGATACGGGGGGCTACACTGAAGCTTTCTTT. Amino acid sequence: CASSLDTGGYTEAFF.